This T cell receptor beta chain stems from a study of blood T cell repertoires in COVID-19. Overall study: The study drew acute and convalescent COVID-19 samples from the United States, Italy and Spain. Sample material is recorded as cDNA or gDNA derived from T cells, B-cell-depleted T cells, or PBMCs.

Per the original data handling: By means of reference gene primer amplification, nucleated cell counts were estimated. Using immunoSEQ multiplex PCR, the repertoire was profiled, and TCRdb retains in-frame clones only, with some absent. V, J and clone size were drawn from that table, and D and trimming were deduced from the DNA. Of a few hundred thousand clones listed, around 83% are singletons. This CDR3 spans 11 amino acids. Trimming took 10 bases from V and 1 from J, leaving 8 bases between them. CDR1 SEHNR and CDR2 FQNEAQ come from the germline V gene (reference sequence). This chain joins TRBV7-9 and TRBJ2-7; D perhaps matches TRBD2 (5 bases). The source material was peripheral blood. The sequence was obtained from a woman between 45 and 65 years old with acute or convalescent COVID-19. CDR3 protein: CAIERSYEQYF. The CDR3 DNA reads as TGTGCCATCGAGCGGTCCTACGAGCAGTACTTC.